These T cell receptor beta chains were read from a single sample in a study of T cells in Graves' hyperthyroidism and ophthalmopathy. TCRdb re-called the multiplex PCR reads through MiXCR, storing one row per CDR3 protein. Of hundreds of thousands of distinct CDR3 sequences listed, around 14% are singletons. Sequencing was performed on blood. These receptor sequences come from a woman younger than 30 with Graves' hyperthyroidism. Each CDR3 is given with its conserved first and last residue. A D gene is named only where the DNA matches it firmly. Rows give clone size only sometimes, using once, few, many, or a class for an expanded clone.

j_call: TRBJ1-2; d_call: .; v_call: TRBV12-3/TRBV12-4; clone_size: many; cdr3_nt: TGTGCCAGCAGTCGGTCTCAGGGGAGGCTTGGGGGCTACACCTTC; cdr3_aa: CASSRSQGRLGGYTF
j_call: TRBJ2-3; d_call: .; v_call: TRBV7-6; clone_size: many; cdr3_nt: TGTGCCAGCGGCCTGGGGCAGGGCAGCACAGATACGCAGTATTTT; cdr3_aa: CASGLGQGSTDTQYF
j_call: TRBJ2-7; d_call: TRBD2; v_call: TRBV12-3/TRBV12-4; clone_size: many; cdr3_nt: TGTGCCAGCAGTTTGACTAGCGGGGACGAGCAGTACTTC; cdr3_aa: CASSLTSGDEQYF
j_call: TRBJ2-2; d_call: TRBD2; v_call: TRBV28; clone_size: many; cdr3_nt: TGTGCCAGCAGTTTATTGGGACTAGCTAGGAACACCGGGGAGCTGTTTTTT; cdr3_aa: CASSLLGLARNTGELFF
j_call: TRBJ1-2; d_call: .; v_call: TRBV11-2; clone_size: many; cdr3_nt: TGTGCCAGCAGGCCACTTCGAGACTATGGCTACACCTTC; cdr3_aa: CASRPLRDYGYTF
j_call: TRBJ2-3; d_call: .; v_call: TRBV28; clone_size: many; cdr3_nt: TGTGCCAGCAGCCGTAGCGTCCTCCCCCGGGATACGCAGTATTTT; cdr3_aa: CASSRSVLPRDTQYF
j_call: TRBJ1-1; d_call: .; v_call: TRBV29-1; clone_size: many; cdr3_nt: TGCAGCGTTGTTAGGATCATGAACACTGAAGCTTTCTTT; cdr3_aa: CSVVRIMNTEAFF
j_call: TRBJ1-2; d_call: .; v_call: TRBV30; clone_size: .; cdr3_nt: TGTGCCTGGAGGGGTACTTGGCCTGGCTACACCTTC; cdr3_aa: CAWRGTWPGYTF
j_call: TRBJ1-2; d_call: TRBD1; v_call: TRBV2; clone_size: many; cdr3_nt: TGTGCCAGCAGGAAACAGGGGGCGGAAGGCTACACCTTC; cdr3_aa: CASRKQGAEGYTF
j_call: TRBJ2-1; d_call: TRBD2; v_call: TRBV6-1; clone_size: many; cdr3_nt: TGTGCCAGCAGTGCCACTAGCGGCGAGCAGTTCTTC; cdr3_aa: CASSATSGEQFF
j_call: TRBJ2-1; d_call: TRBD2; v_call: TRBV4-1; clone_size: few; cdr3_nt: TGCGCCAGCAGCCAAGACGTCGGGACTAGCCTACGCAATGAGCAGTTCTTC; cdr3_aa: CASSQDVGTSLRNEQFF
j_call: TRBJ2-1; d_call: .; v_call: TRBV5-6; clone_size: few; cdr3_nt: TGTGCCAGCAGCTTAATTCTCGAGCGCTCCTACAATGAGCAGTTCTTC; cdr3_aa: CASSLILERSYNEQFF
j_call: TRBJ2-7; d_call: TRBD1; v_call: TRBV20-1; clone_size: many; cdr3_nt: TGCAGTGCTCACGCTGCGGGACAGGGGGCATACGAGCAGTACTTC; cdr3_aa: CSAHAAGQGAYEQYF
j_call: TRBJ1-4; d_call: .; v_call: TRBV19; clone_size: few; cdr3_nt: TGTGCCAGCCACAGACAGGTTAATGAAAAACTGTTTTTT; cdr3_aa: CASHRQVNEKLFF
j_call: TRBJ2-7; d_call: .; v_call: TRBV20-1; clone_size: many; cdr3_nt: TGCAGTGCTAGTCCCACGAATTCCCGGGGCGGAGAATCCGAGCAGTACTTC; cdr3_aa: CSASPTNSRGGESEQYF
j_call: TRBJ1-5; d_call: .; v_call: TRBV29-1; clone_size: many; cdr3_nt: TGCAGCGTTGGGTCGGTTAATCAGCCCCAGCATTTT; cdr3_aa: CSVGSVNQPQHF
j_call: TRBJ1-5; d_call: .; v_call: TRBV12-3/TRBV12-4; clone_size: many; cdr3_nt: TGTGCCAGCAGTTCGCCGGGACTGAACAATCAGCCCCAGCATTTT; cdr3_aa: CASSSPGLNNQPQHF
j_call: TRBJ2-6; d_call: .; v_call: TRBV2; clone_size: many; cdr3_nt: TGTGCCAGCAGCCTGATCAGAAGCTCTGGGGCCAACGTCCTGACTTTC; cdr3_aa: CASSLIRSSGANVLTF
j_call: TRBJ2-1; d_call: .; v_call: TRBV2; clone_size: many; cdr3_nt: TGTGCCAGCAGCTGGAGGGATGAGCAGTTCTTC; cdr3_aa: CASSWRDEQFF
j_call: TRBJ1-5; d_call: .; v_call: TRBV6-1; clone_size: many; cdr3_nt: TGTGCCAGCAGTGCAACCGGGCCAGGGAATCAGCCCCAGCATTTT; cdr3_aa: CASSATGPGNQPQHF
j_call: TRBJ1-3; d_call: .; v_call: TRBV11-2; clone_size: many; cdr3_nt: TGTGCCAGCAGCCCCGACGGCTTCTCTGGAAACACCATATATTTT; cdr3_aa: CASSPDGFSGNTIYF
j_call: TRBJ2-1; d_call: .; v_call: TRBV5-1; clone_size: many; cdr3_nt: TGCGCCAGCAGCTTGCCTACAACTTACAATGAGCAGTTCTTC; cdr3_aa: CASSLPTTYNEQFF
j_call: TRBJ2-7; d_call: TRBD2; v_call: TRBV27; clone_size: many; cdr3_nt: TGTGCCAGCAGTTTATCTGCGAGCGGGAGCAACTACGAGCAGTACTTC; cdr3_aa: CASSLSASGSNYEQYF
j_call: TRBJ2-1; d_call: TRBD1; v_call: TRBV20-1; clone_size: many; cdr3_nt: TGCAGTGCTAGTCGGGGACAGGGGAATGAGCAGTTCTTC; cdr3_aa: CSASRGQGNEQFF
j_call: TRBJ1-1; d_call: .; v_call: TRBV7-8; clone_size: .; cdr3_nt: TGTGCCAGCAGTCAGCAGGGTATGGGTACTGAAGCTTTCTTT; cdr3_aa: CASSQQGMGTEAFF
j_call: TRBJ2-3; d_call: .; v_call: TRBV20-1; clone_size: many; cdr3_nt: TGCAGTGCTAGAGATCCCCTGGGCGGAGATACGCAGTATTTT; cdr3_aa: CSARDPLGGDTQYF